Listed below are T cell receptor beta chains from one sample, sequenced in a study of blood T cell repertoires in COVID-19. Data came from immunoSEQ multiplex PCR; TCRdb stores just in-frame clones and leaves some out. Of about 200,000 clones listed, approximately 78% are singletons. Material: peripheral blood. All receptors come from an elderly woman with COVID-19, enrolled during active disease. The conserved cysteine and the conserved F or W are not part of the CDR3 here. A D gene is named only where the DNA matches it firmly.

d_gene,v_gene,j_gene,CDR3aa
-,TRBV6-5,TRBJ1-3,ASSPSGSSGNTIY
-,TRBV27,TRBJ2-7,ASSFVLSYEQY
-,TRBV24-1,TRBJ2-3,ATSDLGRGTQY
-,TRBV24-1,TRBJ1-6,ATSDGLRYNSPLH
TRBD2,TRBV7-9,TRBJ2-2,ASLTSGSGFTGELF
-,TRBV7-7,TRBJ2-1,ASSPDYSSYNEQF
TRBD1,TRBV4-1,TRBJ2-7,ASSQRGSGTGKNEQY
-,TRBV7-6,TRBJ2-3,ASSSDSPSTDTQY
TRBD1,TRBV18,TRBJ1-2,ASSPTGGDYGYT
TRBD1,TRBV7-2,TRBJ1-2,ASSKLQGADGYT
TRBD2,TRBV29-1,TRBJ2-1,SVAGLAGEGGIDEQF